These 19 T cell receptor beta chains were all obtained from the same sample, sequenced in a study of vaccination effects on CD4 cells after COVID-19. Their antigens remain unidentified. Sequencing was preceded by expansion of antigen-specific CD4+ T cells with viral peptide pools in the ViraFEST assay. Cultured cells yielded isolated CD4+ T cells after nine to ten days. The study found no prior SARS-CoV-2 infection in the vaccine recipients, who tested negative for nucleocapsid antibodies. Data came from immunoSEQ multiplex PCR; TCRdb stores just in-frame clones and leaves some out. The table has about 24,000 clones, about 70% seen once; the top ten hold about a tenth. Here the sequenced sample was CD4+ T cells from PBMCs cultured with HCoV-NL63 spike peptides, taken before COVID-19 vaccination. The receptors derive from a human donor who received a COVID-19 vaccine.

This clone has just one count. This sequence joins TRBV5-1 and TRBJ1-1; TRBD1 matches 9 bases. The V gene's germline CDR1 is SGHRS and CDR2 YFSETQ. The junction had 2 bases not matched to a gene; V was cut back by 4 bases and J by 4 bases. This CDR3 spans 13 amino acids. The CDR3 protein is CASSLTGGTEAFF. CDR3 coding DNA: TGCGCCAGCAGCCTGACAGGGGGCACTGAAGCTTTCTTT.

The chain joins TRBV15 to TRBJ2-3; D call uncertain. CDR3 length: 12 amino acids. The V gene lost 0 bases and the J gene lost 9 bases, with 7 bases spanning the gap. Germline lookup yields CDR1 LNHNV and CDR2 YYDKDF (reference sequence). The CDR3 nucleotides are TGTGCCACCAGCAGAGATATAGAGACGCAGTATTTT. Encoded protein: CATSRDIETQYF.

V gene TRBV6-2 or TRBV6-3 combines with J gene TRBJ2-7; 11 nucleotides agree with TRBD1. Germline V gene data show CDR1 as MNHEY and CDR2 as SVGEGT. The CDR3 runs 15 residues. V was clipped by 4 bases and J by 3 bases; unmatched bases: 5. The chain's CDR3 is CASSSPGTGGYEQYF. In nucleotides, the CDR3 is TGTGCCAGCAGTTCCCCCGGGACAGGGGGCTACGAGCAGTACTTC.

The chain is built from TRBV10-3 and TRBJ1-1; no reliable D call. The CDR3 is 13 amino acids. CDR1 is ENHRY, CDR2 SYGVKD, per germline. V lost 10 bases and J 0 bases, leaving 12 bases between the germline ends. CDR3 bases: TGTGCCACCTCGGGTAATGTGAACACTGAAGCTTTCTTT. It is translated as CATSGNVNTEAFF.

In its sample, this clone was seen a few times. CDR3 protein: CASSLGRGQGSFNEQFF. The CDR3 nucleotides are TGTGCCAGCAGCTTGGGTCGCGGACAGGGTAGTTTCAATGAGCAGTTCTTC. The V call is TRBV5-5, the J call TRBJ2-1; 8 bases align to TRBD1. CDR1 is SGHKS, CDR2 YYEKEE, per germline (reference sequence). The CDR3 loop spans 17 amino acids. With 0 bases clipped from V and 6 bases from J, the junction kept 11 bases outside the gene matches.

The rearrangement joins TRBV3-1 (or the pseudogene TRBV3-2) to TRBJ1-1; D is unresolved. The CDR3 runs to 12 residues. Germline V gene data show CDR1 as LGHDT and CDR2 as YNNKEL (reference sequence). V lost 1 base and J lost 11, with 11 bases in between. CDR3 sequence reads: CASSQAGGYAFF. CDR3 bases: TGTGCCAGCAGCCAAGCGGGAGGGTATGCTTTCTTT.

This clone was counted only a few times. The genes are TRBV2 and TRBJ1-3; 9 bases line up with TRBD1. Germline loops: CDR1 SNHLY, CDR2 FYNNEI. The trim removed 5 bases at V and 4 bases at J, leaving 9 bases unmatched. The CDR3 totals 16 residues. CDR3 loop: CASSSPGTGNGNTIYF. The DNA of the CDR3 is TGTGCCAGCAGTAGTCCCGGGACAGGGAACGGAAACACCATATATTTT.

This chain links TRBV12-5 with TRBJ2-3, with 8 nucleotides matching TRBD1. Per the germline V gene, CDR1 is LGHNT and CDR2 is FRNRAP. This CDR3 comprises 15 residues. V trimming: 3 bases; J trimming: 3 bases; junction bases outside the gene matches: 5. The CDR3 nucleotides are TGTGCTAGTGGTTTCGGCTGGACAGGGACAGATACGCAGTATTTT. Translation gives CASGFGWTGTDTQYF. The full variable domain, with the rest looked up from reference TRBV12-5 and TRBJ2-3, is DARVTQTPRHKVTEMGQEVTMRCQPILGHNTVFWYRQTMMQGLELLAYFRNRAPLDDSGMPKDRFSAEMPDATLATLKIQPSEPRDSAVYFCASGFGWTGTDTQYFGPGTRLTVL.

This chain connects TRBV7-2 to TRBJ1-6; TRBD1 matches at 8 bases. The CDR3 consists of 15 residues. Germline CDR1 reads SGHTA; CDR2 reads FQGNSA. V gave up 5 bases and J gave up 7 bases; unmatched junction bases: 7. The CDR3 DNA is TGTGCCAGCAGCCCCGGGGACAGGATGAATTCACCCCTCCACTTT. The encoded protein is CASSPGDRMNSPLHF.

This clone was seen a handful of times. The chain recombines TRBV2 with TRBJ2-7; 8 nucleotides agree with TRBD2. CDR3 length: 14 amino acids. CDR1 and CDR2 from the germline V gene are SNHLY and FYNNEI. The trim removed 7 bases at V and 4 bases at J, leaving 9 bases unmatched. CDR3 coding DNA: TGTGCCAGCATTTTAAGCGGGAGTGGGTACGAGCAGTACTTC. Its translation: CASILSGSGYEQYF. The full variable domain, completed using reference TRBV2 and TRBJ2-7, is EPEVTQTPSHQVTQMGQEVILRCVPISNHLYFYWYRQILGQKVEFLVSFYNNEISEKSEIFDDQFSVERPDGSNFTLKIRSTKLEDSAMYFCASILSGSGYEQYFGPGTRLTVT.

The chain joins TRBV5-1 to TRBJ2-6, with TRBD2 matching over 8 bases. V lost 2 bases and J lost 2; bases outside the gene matches: 9. The CDR3 is 18 residues long. Germline V gene sequence: CDR1 SGHRS, CDR2 YFSETQ. This CDR3 reads CASSLPGLEGTGANVLTF. DNA of the CDR3: TGCGCCAGCAGCTTACCGGGACTAGAGGGTACTGGGGCCAACGTCCTGACTTTC. The full variable domain, rest sourced from reference TRBV5-1 and TRBJ2-6, is KAGVTQTPRYLIKTRGQQVTLSCSPISGHRSVSWYQQTPGQGLQFLFEYFSETQRNKGNFPGRFSGRQFSNSRSEMNVSTLELGDSALYLCASSLPGLEGTGANVLTFGAGSRLTVL.

This clone was seen a few times. The chain joins TRBV4-1 to TRBJ2-7, with 9 bases that match TRBD1. With V trimmed by 4 bases and J by 5 bases, 9 bases remained unmatched. The CDR3 has 15 amino acids. The V gene's germline CDR1 is MGHRA and CDR2 YSYEKL. CDR3 protein: CASSPWTGVSNEQYF. The CDR3 DNA reads as TGCGCCAGCAGCCCCTGGACAGGGGTTAGCAACGAGCAGTACTTC.

V usage is TRBV19 and J usage is TRBJ1-4, with D maybe TRBD1 (6 bases). CDR3 length: 17 residues. Trimming stripped 4 bases from V and 5 bases from J, with 20 bases between. Germline CDR1 reads LNHDA; CDR2 reads SQIVND (reference sequence). CDR3 DNA sequence: TGTGCCAGTAGTAATGGGGAGGCAGGGGACGACAATGAAAAACTGTTTTTT. This sequence encodes CASSNGEAGDDNEKLFF.

CDR3 in DNA: TGTGCCAGCAGCCTCTGGACAGGGGTAGACTATGGCTACACCTTC. Amino acid sequence: CASSLWTGVDYGYTF. V is TRBV7-9 and J is TRBJ1-2; 9 bases line up with TRBD1. The germline V gene encodes CDR1 SEHNR and CDR2 FQNEAQ (reference sequence). The CDR3 length is 15 residues. After removal of 5 bases from V and 3 bases from J, the junction contained 7 bases not matched to a gene.

This clone was recorded only once. The chain couples TRBV20-1 to TRBJ2-1, with D hard to call. The CDR3 consists of 11 residues. Trimming shortened V by 1 base and J by 8 bases, and 6 bases separated the two germline ends. Germline CDR1 and CDR2: DFQATT and SNEGSKA (reference sequence). CDR3 residues: CSARARHEQFF. The DNA of the CDR3 is TGCAGTGCTAGAGCCCGCCATGAGCAGTTCTTC.

The DNA of the CDR3 is TGCAGCGTTGCCGACAGGGGGGCATCCCACGAGCAGTACTTC. Translated, it gives CSVADRGASHEQYF. The J gene is TRBJ2-7, the V gene TRBV29-1; TRBD1 matches at 9 bases. The V segment lost 4 bases and the J segment 5 bases; nucleotides outside the gene matches: 9. The CDR3 runs to 14 residues. The germline V gene has CDR1 SQVTM and CDR2 ANQGSEA.

V gene TRBV11-2 combines with J gene TRBJ1-1; D possibly corresponds to TRBD1 (6 bases). The CDR3 consists of 15 residues. Germline CDR1 SGHAT, CDR2 FQNNGV. The V end lost 5 bases, the J end lost 11 bases, and 24 bases lay between the germline ends. DNA for the CDR3: TGTGCCAGCAGCCCCCGCCGGACAGTACCCTCGGAGGCTTTCTTT. It codes for CASSPRRTVPSEAFF.

CDR3 sequence reads: CASSDLAGPYEQYF. CDR3 coding DNA: TGCGCCAGCAGCGACCTAGCGGGGCCCTACGAGCAGTACTTC. The genes are TRBV5-1 and TRBJ2-7; 9 nucleotides line up with TRBD2. The CDR3 consists of 14 residues. Germline V lookup: CDR1 SGHRS, CDR2 YFSETQ. With V trimmed by 4 bases and J by 2 bases, 4 bases remained unmatched.

The V call is TRBV5-1, the J call TRBJ2-4, with D tentatively TRBD1 (6 bases). Germline V gene lookup returns CDR1 SGHRS and CDR2 YFSETQ. The CDR3 contains 14 residues. V was cut by 0 bases and J by 9 bases, with 13 bases left in between. CDR3 in DNA: TGCGCCAGCAGCTTGGGGACAGACAGAAGCATTCAGTACTTC. Its protein product is CASSLGTDRSIQYF. Variable domain in full (rest from reference TRBV5-1 and TRBJ2-4): KAGVTQTPRYLIKTRGQQVTLSCSPISGHRSVSWYQQTPGQGLQFLFEYFSETQRNKGNFPGRFSGRQFSNSRSEMNVSTLELGDSALYLCASSLGTDRSIQYFGAGTRLSVL.